What follows is one TCR beta chain and its context. The sample belongs to a study of OX40 agonist ivuxolimab in advanced cancers. With V trimmed by 1 base and J by 6 bases, 9 bases remained unmatched. CDR1 MGHRA and CDR2 YSYEKL come from the germline V gene. There are 15 residues in the CDR3. This table comes from immunoSEQ multiplex PCR, and its TCRdb copy is limited to in-frame clones, with some not included. Of more than 50,000 clones detected, roughly 77% appear once; the ten largest clones hold nearly 0.7%. This clonotype was sampled from an adult with an advanced solid tumor such as melanoma, head and neck, liver or kidney cancer. The chain combines TRBV4-1 with TRBJ2-7; 7 positions agree with TRBD1. The material sequenced was CD4+ or CD8+ T cells sorted from blood, taken in a trial of the OX40 agonist ivuxolimab. The CDR3 sequence is CASSQARQGGSEQYF. The CDR3 bases are TGCGCCAGCAGCCAAGCGCGACAGGGTGGGTCCGAGCAGTACTTC.